This T cell receptor (beta chain) was retrieved from a study of T cell changes during pregnancy in multiple sclerosis (dated 2019 in TCRdb). Background for the entire study: The study looked at changes in the T cell repertoire across pregnancy in women with multiple sclerosis.

The CDR3 spans 14 residues, from the cysteine through the phenylalanine. Here the CDR3 DNA is all that survives: 42 bases in frame from base 1. Germline trimming amounts to 5 bases on V and 5 bases on J, with 8 as the count of junction bases outside the gene matches. CDR1 and CDR2, per the germline V gene (reference sequence), are WNHNN and SYGVQD. Libraries were constructed by the immunoSEQ multiplex PCR assay. As stored in TCRdb, this immuneACCESS dataset retains in-frame rearrangements with V and J assigned. A fraction of the clones does not appear; measured against another copy, unresolved V genes explain less than half of the discrepancy, and the remainder lacks a known reason. For this sample there are tens of thousands of clones; around 92% appear just once. Of the sample, 0.85% falls within the top ten clones. About this clone itself: This clone's antigen is unknown. Per-nucleotide qualities are absent, and no much larger clonotype sits a single base away.

This sequence originates from a female donor with multiple sclerosis, enrolled in a pregnancy study. The chain joins TRBV10-1 to TRBJ2-7, and 8 junctional nucleotides match TRBD1. The specimen comprised peripheral blood, sampled in the first trimester of pregnancy. The DNA reads as follows: TGCGCCAGCAGTCCGGGACAGGTCGTCCACGAGCAGTACTTC. This encodes CASSPGQVVHEQYF.